Following are 20 T cell receptor beta chains from one sample sequenced in a study of post-analysis software for immune sequencing data. For these TCRs, the target antigens are not known. Every TCR beta cDNA library bore unique molecular identifiers. TCRdb recomputed calls from the PCR reads with MiXCR, one row per CDR3 protein. The sample lists approximately 690,000 distinct CDR3 sequences; 59% were seen once. Whole-study findings and limits: With TRBV5-6, TRBV5-1 and TRBV20-1 included, about five TRBV segments were more frequent in patients than in controls.

Sequencing used blood. The source is a girl aged 2-10 years with multiple sclerosis.

V usage is TRBV10-3 and J usage is TRBJ1-1, with a possible D match to TRBD1 (5 bases). This CDR3 is 14 amino acids long. Trimming shortened V by 6 bases and J by 3 bases, and 14 bases separated the two germline ends. CDR1 ENHRY and CDR2 SYGVKD come from the germline V gene. CDR3 in DNA: TGTGCCATCAGAGAAAGGGACCAGTACACTGAAGCTTTCTTT. Translation: CAIRERDQYTEAFF.

A few counts support this clonotype. The CDR3 DNA reads TGTGCCAGCAGGGACAGCCCCTACAATGAGCAGTTCTTC. Translating gives CASRDSPYNEQFF. The chain joins TRBV7-3 to TRBJ2-1, with D possibly matching TRBD1 (6 bases). The CDR3 has 13 amino acids. Trimming left V 6 bases short and J 2 bases short, with 8 bases between. In germline, CDR1 is SGHTA, CDR2 FQGTGA.

The J gene is TRBJ2-3, the V gene TRBV10-2, with D unresolved. Germline CDR1 is WSHSY and CDR2 is SAAADI. CDR3 length: 13 residues. The germline V and J ends were trimmed by 4 bases and 10 bases, with 15 bases remaining between them. The CDR3 sequence: CASSVSRARAQYF. Here the CDR3 DNA reads TGCGCCAGCAGTGTGAGCCGAGCGAGAGCGCAGTATTTT.

The sample holds a few counts of this clonotype. This chain links TRBV20-1 with TRBJ2-1; D gene uncertain. Trimming took off 5 bases at V and 4 bases at J, with 9 bases between the two ends. Germline loops: CDR1 DFQATT, CDR2 SNEGSKA (reference sequence). The CDR3 has 12 residues. The CDR3: CSAEEGYNEQFF. In DNA, the CDR3 is TGCAGTGCTGAAGAAGGTTACAATGAGCAGTTCTTC.

This clonotype has just a few counts. This sequence joins TRBV6-5 and TRBJ1-2; D unclear. V was cut by 5 bases and J by 5 bases, with 15 bases left in between. The CDR3 consists of 14 residues. The germline V gene has CDR1 MNHEY and CDR2 SVGAGI. Here the CDR3 reads CASSTYQRGYGYTF. For the CDR3, the DNA is TGTGCCAGCAGTACCTACCAACGGGGATATGGCTACACCTTC.

This clonotype has more than one count but fewer than ten. This chain links TRBV12-3 or TRBV12-4 with TRBJ2-7, with TRBD2 matching 10 bases. The CDR3 length is 15 residues. V shed 3 bases and J 6 bases; nucleotides not matched to a gene: 8. In DNA, the CDR3 is TGTGCCAGCAGTTTCGGATGGCTAGCGGGAGTCGAGCAGTACTTC. It is translated as CASSFGWLAGVEQYF.

This clonotype was observed a handful of times. The rearrangement links TRBV27 to TRBJ2-1; D is undetermined. CDR3 length: 15 residues. CDR1 and CDR2 from the germline V gene are MNHEY and SMNVEV (reference sequence). The V end lost 4 bases, the J end lost 6 bases, and 16 bases lay between the germline ends. This CDR3 is CASSSPPRSPNEQFF. CDR3 in DNA: TGTGCCAGCAGTTCCCCCCCACGATCCCCCAATGAGCAGTTCTTC.

V gene TRBV4-3 combines with J gene TRBJ2-1; TRBD2 matches at 8 bases. CDR1 LGHNA and CDR2 YSLEER come from the germline V gene. J lost 2 bases, V lost 2 bases, and 14 bases had no gene match. This CDR3 comprises 19 residues. CDR3 protein: CASSQQLPGGPRAYNEQFF. Written as DNA, the CDR3 is TGCGCCAGCAGCCAACAGTTACCGGGGGGGCCCAGGGCCTACAATGAGCAGTTCTTC.

V gene TRBV20-1 combines with J gene TRBJ2-4; D is uncertain. The CDR3 is made up of 10 amino acids. Trimming shortened V by 3 bases and J by 9 bases, and 6 bases separated the two germline ends. Germline loops: CDR1 DFQATT, CDR2 SNEGSKA (reference sequence). This chain's CDR3 is CSARATIQYF. The CDR3 DNA is TGCAGTGCTAGGGCAACCATTCAGTACTTC.

The chain joins TRBV29-1 to TRBJ2-1; the match to TRBD2 covers 9 bases. The CDR3 covers 17 residues. Trimming removed 0 bases from V and 8 bases from J; junction bases left unmatched: 14. The germline V gene encodes CDR1 SQVTM and CDR2 ANQGSEA. The CDR3 DNA sequence: TGCAGCGTTGAAGATCGGTCCGGGACTAGCCTGTTGGATGAGCAGTTCTTC. It codes for CSVEDRSGTSLLDEQFF.

This sequence joins TRBV20-1 and TRBJ1-1; D not resolved. Germline CDR1 is DFQATT and CDR2 is SNEGSKA (reference sequence). CDR3 length: 12 residues. The V end lost 6 bases, the J end lost 1 base, and 9 bases lay between the germline ends. As DNA, the CDR3 is TGCAGTGCCCCCTCAGGGAACACTGAAGCTTTCTTT. Amino acid sequence: CSAPSGNTEAFF.

V gene TRBV27 combines with J gene TRBJ2-4; 8 bases align to TRBD1. The CDR3 is 15 amino acids. V gave up 8 bases and J gave up 6 bases; unmatched junction bases: 12. Germline CDR1 MNHEY, CDR2 SMNVEV (reference sequence). The CDR3 reads CASSHSTGEGNIQYF. The DNA of the CDR3 is TGTGCCAGCTCGCACTCGACAGGGGAAGGAAACATTCAGTACTTC.

Details on this clonotype: Relative to the germline gene, one junction end is altered; a read error may explain this. This chain uses TRBV29-1 with TRBJ2-1; perhaps TRBD2 as D (7 bases). The CDR3 is 14 amino acids. Germline V gene lookup returns CDR1 SQVTM and CDR2 ANQGSEA. The CDR3 region is CSVEGGGSCNEQFF. The CDR3 DNA reads TGCAGCGTTGAAGGGGGGGGCTCCTGCAATGAGCAGTTCTTC.

The chain carries TRBV5-1 and TRBJ2-5; 8 nucleotides match TRBD1. The DNA end lines up better with TRBJ2-7; the J call may be wrong. This CDR3 has 14 amino acids. In germline, CDR1 is SGHRS, CDR2 YFSETQ. The CDR3 DNA reads as TGCGCCAGCGGGACAGGCGGTTTAGGATACGAGCAGTACTTC. It encodes CASGTGGLGYEQYF.

There are a few counts of this clonotype. This chain links TRBV10-3 with TRBJ2-5; no clear D gene. There are 12 residues in the CDR3. Germline V gives CDR1 ENHRY, CDR2 SYGVKD. Deletions cut 4 bases from V and 9 bases from J, with 12 bases between. The CDR3, as DNA: TGTGCCATCAGTGGAACAGAGGAGTCCCAGTACTTC. Protein sequence: CAISGTEESQYF.

The genes are TRBV5-1 and TRBJ1-2, with TRBD1 identical over 8 bases. This CDR3 region has 14 residues. V lost 0 bases and J lost 6; bases outside the gene matches: 4. The V gene's germline CDR1 is SGHRS and CDR2 YFSETQ. The CDR3 DNA follows: TGCGCCAGCAGCTTGGCGTCAGGGGGCCATGGCTACACCTTC. It encodes CASSLASGGHGYTF.

This clonotype has a single count. The rearrangement joins TRBV14 to TRBJ1-2; 7 bases line up with TRBD1. This CDR3 region has 13 residues. Germline assignment: CDR1 SGHDN and CDR2 FVKESK. Germline trimming cut 3 bases from V and 8 bases from J; bases unmatched to any gene: 6. DNA for the CDR3: TGTGCCAGCAGCCATGGGACAGCCACCGGCTACACCTTC. It yields the protein CASSHGTATGYTF.

Regarding this clonotype: The junction shows a germline mismatch at one end, possibly a read error. V is TRBV6-5 and J is TRBJ1-2, with 8 nucleotides matching TRBD1. This CDR3 comprises 12 residues. The V gene's germline CDR1 is MNHEY and CDR2 SVGAGI. The CDR3 reads CVSSYRGVGYTF. In DNA form, the CDR3 reads TGTGTCAGCAGTTACAGGGGGGTAGGCTACACCTTC.

This clonotype has just one count. V and J are TRBV5-1 and TRBJ2-7; no definite D call. The ends were cut back, 0 bases at V and 7 bases at J, with 8 bases in the middle. From germline, CDR1 is SGHRS and CDR2 YFSETQ. The CDR3 sequence is 12 residues long. The CDR3 loop reads CASSLESVEQYF. CDR3 in DNA: TGCGCCAGCAGCTTGGAGTCCGTGGAGCAGTACTTC.

This clonotype was seen a single time. The chain employs TRBV11-2 and TRBJ2-5; no clear D. Germline CDR1 reads SGHAT; CDR2 reads FQNNGV. This CDR3 contains 13 residues. V lost 5 bases to trimming and J lost 3 bases, with 10 bases between them. The CDR3 nucleotides are TGTGCCAGCAGCCGGCACACCGAAGAGACCCAGTACTTC. As protein: CASSRHTEETQYF.